This T cell receptor beta chain comes out of a study of shared clonotypes between healthy human individuals. Study-wide points: Clonotype sharing levels among donors were expected to vary with sequencing depth.

Produced via immunoSEQ multiplex PCR; TCRdb's table is partial and in-frame only. The sample consists of millions of clones, about 93% of them appearing once. CD8 cells regarded as naive lacked CD45RO, were positively chosen for CCR7, and omitted terminally differentiated effector memory CD45RA+ cells. On this clone: What it recognizes is unknown.

Trimming removed 1 base at V and 0 bases at J, with 8 bases between. Germline loops: CDR1 SGHDT, CDR2 YYEEEE. The CDR3 contains 15 residues. Sequenced input: naive CD8+ T cells from PBMCs. The clonotype originates from a man aged 18-30 years in good health. Some clones in this sample may be carry-over from other donors' samples. The chain couples TRBV5-6 to TRBJ1-3; unclear D gene. Written as DNA, the CDR3 is TGTGCCAGCAGCTTGAACCACGGCTCTGGAAACACCATATATTTT. It encodes CASSLNHGSGNTIYF.